Sequencing of this T cell receptor beta chain was carried out in a study of T cell responses to AZD1222 COVID-19 vaccine. Overall study: Second-dose intervals near 4 or 12 weeks were combined.

On this clone itself: As yet, its antigen is unknown.

Using immunoSEQ multiplex PCR, the repertoire was profiled, and TCRdb retains in-frame clones only, with some absent. The table has 100,000 or so clones, roughly nine tenths seen once. Findings and caveats of the study: Reportedly, close to half of spike-specific TCRs are directed against unmutated variant regions. Among AZD1222 vaccinees, only six were seropositive at baseline. Spike was spanned by vaccine-associated CD4 TCRs, with dominance at 160-218 and 743-854.

CDR3 length equals 15 residues. Per germline, CDR1 LNHDA and CDR2 SQIVND (reference sequence). V lost 5 bases and J lost 2, with 14 bases in between. The V gene is TRBV19, the J gene TRBJ2-3; possibly TRBD1 for D (5 bases). The receptor was derived from an adult in good health. The specimen comprised peripheral blood, sampled on day 0 of AZD1222 vaccination. The CDR3 DNA is TGTGCCAGTAGTCAGGGCCTCAGGACCACAGATACGCAGTATTTT. Encoded protein: CASSQGLRTTDTQYF.